Sequencing of this T cell receptor beta chain was carried out in a study of blood T cell repertoires in COVID-19 (TCRdb year 2020). Regarding the complete study: The collaborator samples originated in the United States, Italy and Spain and spanned the acute and convalescent phases of COVID-19. The material from the prospective study consisted of cDNA or gDNA derived from T cells, B-cell-depleted T cells, or PBMCs. Deeply sampled blood TCRbeta repertoires from subjects exposed to, actively infected with, or recovered from COVID-19 were included in the dataset. The repertoires were released in a freely available public database meant as a resource for research on the immune response to SARS-CoV-2. The samples were drawn from the first 160 participants of the ongoing ImmuneRACE study and from 1,200 or so subjects provided by 6 global collaborators. The sample metadata nearly always contained a de-identified subject ID, COVID-19 status, age in years and sex. Where available, HLA class I and class II types were obtained from metadata supplied by the sample provider rather than from assay-based typing.

One collaborating source in Seattle enrolled patients during active infection and followed them longitudinally through the course of disease. Whole blood was collected in K2EDTA tubes by collaborating institutions according to the institutions' own protocols. For TCRbeta analysis, collaborator samples were shipped as frozen whole blood, as isolated PBMCs, or as DNA extracted from either sample type. This clone was seen a few times. Which antigen it targets is not known. Base qualities are not provided; no much larger clone lies one nucleotide away. What the authors observed across the whole study: How much clinical and demographic metadata was included differed by source and by participant, and the metadata was provided uncurated.

TCRbeta CDR3 regions were amplified from genomic DNA using the immunoSEQ Assay, a bias-controlled multiplex PCR. The published analysis was carried out like this. The number of nucleated cells in each sample was estimated by amplification of reference gene primers within the assay. To quantify the absolute abundance of each unique TCRbeta CDR3 rearrangement, sequence reads were collapsed and filtered. For each sample, productive Simpson clonality was calculated as the square root of Simpson's diversity index across productive rearrangements. TCRdb carries this immuneACCESS record with in-frame sequences only. Its versions omit some clonotypes, under half of them owing to an unresolved V gene in the studies checked, with the rest unexplained. V and J calls and clone size come straight from that table; D and trimming were deduced from the DNA. This sample is represented by fewer than 350,000 clones; roughly nine tenths of them were singletons. 12% of the sample comes from the top ten.

The CDR1 and CDR2 encoded by the germline V gene are MGHDK and SYGVNS. From the cysteine up to the phenylalanine, the CDR3 has a length of 15 residues. The retained sequence is limited to the CDR3, 45 bases, with the frame set at the first base. The germline V and J ends show losses of 5 bases and 5 bases respectively, and no gene match explains 9 bases of the junction. This sequence originates from a young woman with COVID-19, enrolled during active disease. Sequenced material: peripheral blood. Recombination joined TRBV25-1 with TRBJ2-5; the central 9 bases match TRBD1. The DNA sequence follows: TGTGCCAGCAGTATTCCCGGGACAGGGAAGGAGACCCAGTACTTC. Its translation reads: CASSIPGTGKETQYF. Where the CDR3 stops, the reference TRBV25-1 and TRBJ2-5 genes take over; the full variable domain is EADIYQTPRYLVIGTGKKITLECSQTMGHDKMYWYQQDPGMELHLIHYSYGVNSTEKGDLSSESTVSRIRTEHFPLTLESARPSHTSQYLCASSIPGTGKETQYFGPGTRLLVL.